This T cell receptor beta chain was sequenced for a study of cytomegalovirus exposure and HLA in healthy donors. Overall study: There were several hundred genotyped donors. Of these, 81% fell in the genetic ancestry cluster associated with self-reported Caucasian donors.

The CDR3 extends over 17 amino acids. V shed 5 bases and J shed 0 bases, with 14 bases lying between them. Germline loops: CDR1 SGHVS, CDR2 FNYEAQ. The study, taken as a whole, reports: TRBV6-2, TRBV6-3 and other indistinguishable V segments were excluded.

Each of the donors was a healthy bone marrow donor. These donors counted as nominally healthy when sampled, but unrecorded immune exposures were likely. On this clone itself: Its antigen is not identified.

The PCR was carried out with 60 Vbeta primers and 13 Jbeta primers. Data came from immunoSEQ multiplex PCR; TCRdb stores just in-frame clones and leaves some out. The sample includes around 300,000 clones, around 90% of them seen just once. The TCR comes from a woman aged 18 to 35 in good health and CMV-seronegative. The specimen was PBMCs. The chain joins TRBV7-6 to TRBJ1-6, with D unclear. CDR3 coding DNA: TGTGCCAGCAGCCCCCTTGGTCTGAGCTCCTATAATTCACCCCTCCACTTT. Residues: CASSPLGLSSYNSPLHF.